The source of this T cell receptor beta chain is a study of tumor T cells in aggressive B-cell lymphoma. Sequencing used immunoSEQ multiplex PCR; TCRdb keeps in-frame clones, though not all of them. The sample includes about 360 clones, 93% of them seen just once. The germline V and J ends were trimmed by 2 bases and 0 bases, with 17 bases remaining between them. CDR1 and CDR2 from the germline V gene are SGHAT and FQNNGV. This CDR3 region has 18 residues. This receptor was taken from an adult with diffuse large B cell lymphoma. This chain joins TRBV11-2 and TRBJ2-1, with D perhaps matching TRBD2 (6 bases). The sequenced sample was tumor tissue. CDR3 residues: CASSLHASGWSSYNEQFF. In nucleotides, the CDR3 is TGTGCCAGCAGCTTACATGCCAGCGGGTGGAGCTCCTACAATGAGCAGTTCTTC.